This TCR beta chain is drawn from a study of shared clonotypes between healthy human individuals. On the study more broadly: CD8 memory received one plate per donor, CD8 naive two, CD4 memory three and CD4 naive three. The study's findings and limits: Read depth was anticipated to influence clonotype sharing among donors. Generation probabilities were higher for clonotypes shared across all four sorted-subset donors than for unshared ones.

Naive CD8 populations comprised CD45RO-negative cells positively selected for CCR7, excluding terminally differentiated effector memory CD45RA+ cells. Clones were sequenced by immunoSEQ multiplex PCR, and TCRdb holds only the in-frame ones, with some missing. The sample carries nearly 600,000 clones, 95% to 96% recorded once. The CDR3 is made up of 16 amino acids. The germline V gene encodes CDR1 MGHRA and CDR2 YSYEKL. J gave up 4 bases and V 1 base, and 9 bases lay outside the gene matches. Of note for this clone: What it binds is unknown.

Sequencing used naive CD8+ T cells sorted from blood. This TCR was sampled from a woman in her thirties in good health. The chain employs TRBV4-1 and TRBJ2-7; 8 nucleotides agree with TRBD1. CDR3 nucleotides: TGCGCCAGCAGCCAAGTTCTGGGGACAGGTGTATACGAGCAGTACTTC. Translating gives CASSQVLGTGVYEQYF.